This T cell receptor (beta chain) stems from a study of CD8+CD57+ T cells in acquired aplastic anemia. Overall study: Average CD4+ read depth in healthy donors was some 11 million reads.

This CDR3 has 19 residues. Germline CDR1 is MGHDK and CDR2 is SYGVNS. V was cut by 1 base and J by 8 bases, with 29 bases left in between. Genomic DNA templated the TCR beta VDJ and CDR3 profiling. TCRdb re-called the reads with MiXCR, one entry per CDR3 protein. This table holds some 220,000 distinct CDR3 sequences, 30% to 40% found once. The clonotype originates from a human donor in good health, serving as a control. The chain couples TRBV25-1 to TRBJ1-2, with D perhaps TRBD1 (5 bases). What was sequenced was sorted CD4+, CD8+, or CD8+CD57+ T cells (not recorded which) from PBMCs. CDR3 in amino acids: CASSEWVPVERQPGRGYTF. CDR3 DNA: TGTGCCAGCAGTGAATGGGTGCCTGTGGAAAGACAACCAGGGCGCGGCTACACCTTC.